Listed here are 6 T cell receptor beta chains from one sample, sequenced in a study of patients with pleural tuberculosis. Each CDR3 protein gets one entry after TCRdb re-called the reads with MiXCR. Of 45,000 to 55,000 distinct CDR3 sequences listed, under 8.5% are singletons. The receptors derive from a human donor with pleural tuberculosis.

This clonotype came up many times. This chain links TRBV11-2 with TRBJ1-1, with D tentatively TRBD1 (6 bases). Germline-derived CDR1 and CDR2 are SGHAT and FQNNGV. The V gene lost 4 bases and the J gene lost 11 bases, with 20 bases spanning the gap. This CDR3 spans 14 amino acids. CDR3 residues: CASSSQASGGGAFF. CDR3 DNA sequence: TGTGCCAGCAGCTCCCAAGCCTCCGGAGGGGGGGCTTTCTTT.

This sequence joins TRBV4-2 and TRBJ1-2; TRBD1 aligns across 9 bases. Looked up from germline, CDR1 is LGHNA and CDR2 is YNFKEQ. The V segment lost 6 bases and the J segment 8 bases; nucleotides outside the gene matches: 10. This CDR3 region has 14 residues. CDR3 in DNA: TGTGCCAGCAGACTAGCAGGGACAGGGAAGGGCTACACCTTC. Residues: CASRLAGTGKGYTF.

Many counts were recorded for this clonotype. DNA of the CDR3: TGCGCCAGCAGCCAAGATCGGGCTAGCGGTGATACTGAGCAGTACTTC. Its translation is CASSQDRASGDTEQYF. The V call is TRBV4-1, the J call TRBJ2-7; 7 bases match TRBD2. Germline V gives CDR1 MGHRA, CDR2 YSYEKL. V was clipped by 0 bases and J by 7 bases; unmatched bases: 12. CDR3 length equals 16 residues.

This clonotype has ten or more counts. The chain recombines TRBV24-1 with TRBJ2-1; the match to TRBD2 covers 7 bases. CDR3 length: 15 residues. V shed 1 base and J 7 bases; nucleotides not matched to a gene: 6. Per germline, CDR1 KGHDR and CDR2 SFDVKD. The DNA of the CDR3 is TGTGCCACCAGTGATTTCGCGGGAGCCTCGAATGAGCAGTTCTTC. This sequence encodes CATSDFAGASNEQFF.

This clonotype showed up many times. V gene TRBV28 combines with J gene TRBJ1-2; 9 bases align to TRBD1. J lost 3 bases, V lost 6 bases, and 8 bases had no gene match. The CDR3 runs 15 residues. CDR1 and CDR2 from the germline V gene are MDHEN and SYDVKM. This CDR3 is CASRLPDRGDYGYTF. CDR3 DNA: TGTGCCAGCAGGTTACCGGACAGGGGAGACTATGGCTACACCTTC.

This clonotype was counted many times. This sequence joins TRBV27 and TRBJ2-3; weak D call: TRBD2 (6 bases). The V gene's germline CDR1 is MNHEY and CDR2 SMNVEV (reference sequence). V lost 4 bases, J lost 3 bases, and 14 bases lay in between. The CDR3 loop spans 15 amino acids. The CDR3 loop reads CASSSPGTWTDTQYF. In DNA form, the CDR3 reads TGTGCCAGCAGTTCGCCGGGGACTTGGACAGATACGCAGTATTTT.